This note documents a single T cell receptor (beta chain) sequence. Its antigen is as yet unknown. The CDR3 consists of 15 residues. Germline-derived CDR1 and CDR2 are DFQATT and SNEGSKA (reference sequence). The data were obtained in a study of blood T cells in healthy people across ages. Study-wide results and limits: A roughly linear fall in TCR beta diversity per million T cells was seen with increasing age.

A J-beta primer mix and a sample-barcoded 5' primer were used in a second PCR of roughly 6 to 11 cycles. Each single sample gave us at least 2.5 million CDR3-containing paired-end reads. TCRdb re-derived calls from the 5' RACE reads in MiXCR, one entry per CDR3 protein. The table has about 1.1 million distinct CDR3 sequences, 30% to 40% seen once; the top ten hold around 14%. Donation came from healthy Caucasian individuals in Russia who were aged about 6 to 90. Collection of about 9.4 milliliters of peripheral blood was performed for each donor. This TCR was recovered from a man aged 18 to 29 in good health. The chain carries TRBV20-1 and TRBJ2-1, with 9 bases fitting TRBD1. The assigned J gene may be wrong: the sequence end matches TRBJ2-7 better. The sample consisted of blood. The CDR3 DNA reads TGCAGTGCTACTACTACAGGGGGCTCCTACAATGAGCAGTACTTC. Residues: CSATTTGGSYNEQYF.